The 8 T cell receptor beta chains presented below share a single source sample, sequenced in a study of T cells in Graves' hyperthyroidism and ophthalmopathy. Amplification targeted TCR beta CDR3 regions from RNA transcripts. HTBI primers were used for first-round RT-PCR of the TCR CDR3. From the multiplex PCR reads, TCRdb called clonotypes with MiXCR, one entry per CDR3 protein. Among under 200,000 distinct CDR3 sequences, 9.4% were seen once, and the ten largest hold around 20%. Sequencing was done on a sample of blood. These receptors originate from a woman aged 18-30 years with Graves' hyperthyroidism that later progressed to Graves' ophthalmopathy.

This clonotype was observed a few times. The chain recombines TRBV5-6 with TRBJ2-3, with a possible D match to TRBD1 (5 bases). The CDR3 is 14 residues long. Germline CDR1 is SGHDT and CDR2 is YYEEEE. With 2 bases removed from V and 6 bases from J, the gap between germline ends came to 13 bases. CDR3 DNA: TGTGCCAGCAGCTTAAGCAGGGTGGCGGATACGCAGTATTTT. Protein sequence: CASSLSRVADTQYF.

This clonotype was picked up many times. This sequence joins TRBV20-1 and TRBJ1-2; D ambiguous. Trimming shortened V by 6 bases and J by 6 bases, and 17 bases separated the two germline ends. Germline V CDR1 and CDR2: DFQATT, SNEGSKA (reference sequence). The CDR3 totals 13 residues. The CDR3 is CSAVDRPHHGYTF. The CDR3 DNA follows: TGCAGTGCCGTCGACCGACCCCATCATGGCTACACCTTC.

In this sample, this clonotype turned up a few times. The chain joins TRBV24-1 to TRBJ2-2; a weak D match, TRBD2 (5 bases). V was pared by 2 bases and J by 1 base, with 13 bases between. The CDR3 contains 17 residues. Germline values: CDR1 KGHDR, CDR2 SFDVKD. DNA for the CDR3: TGTGCCACCAGTGATTCCCGGGGTAGTTTGAACACCGGGGAGCTGTTTTTT. Translating gives CATSDSRGSLNTGELFF.

There are many counts of this clonotype. This chain joins TRBV11-3 and TRBJ2-1; TRBD1 matches 7 bases. This CDR3 spans 14 amino acids. Germline V CDR1 and CDR2: SGHNT, YENEEA. J was trimmed by 7 bases and V by 4 bases; bases with no gene match: 7. In nucleotides, the CDR3 is TGTGCCAGCAGCTCATACGAACAGGGGAATGAGCAGTTCTTC. The encoded protein is CASSSYEQGNEQFF.

This clonotype was recorded at least ten times. In DNA, the CDR3 is TGCAGTGCTAGTATTGCGGGATTGATCTACAATGAGCAGTTCTTC. This gives the protein CSASIAGLIYNEQFF. The chain joins TRBV20-1 to TRBJ2-1; possible D gene TRBD2, 6 bases. Germline V lookup: CDR1 DFQATT, CDR2 SNEGSKA (reference sequence). The CDR3 contains 15 residues. Trimming cost V 3 bases and J 3 bases, with 15 bases left between them.

This clonotype showed up many times. V and J are TRBV6-2 or TRBV6-3 and TRBJ2-1; D is undetermined. Between the trimmed V and J ends, which lost 0 bases and 5 bases, there was a span of 11 bases. CDR3 length equals 15 residues. The germline V gene encodes CDR1 MNHEY and CDR2 SVGEGT. The CDR3: CASSYSPLSDNEQFF. CDR3 sequence (DNA): TGTGCCAGCAGTTACTCCCCCCTTTCGGACAATGAGCAGTTCTTC.

This clonotype was seen many times. The CDR3 loop is CASSEVAKDTEAFF. DNA of the CDR3: TGTGCCAGCAGTGAAGTGGCCAAGGACACTGAAGCTTTCTTT. The chain couples TRBV6-1 to TRBJ1-1, with D uncertain. CDR1 is MNHNS and CDR2 is SASEGT in the germline V gene. Trimming cost V 1 base and J 3 bases, with 9 bases left between them. The CDR3 length is 14 residues.

In this sample, this clonotype turned up many times. The chain has TRBV15 and TRBJ2-1, with 10 bases lining up with TRBD1. The germline CDR1 and CDR2 sequences are LNHNV and YYDKDF (reference sequence). The V gene end was trimmed by 5 bases and the J gene end by 1 base; junction bases not matched to a gene: 2. This CDR3 is built from 15 residues. The CDR3 spells CATSSGQGSYNEQFF. The CDR3 bases are TGTGCCACCAGCTCGGGACAGGGGTCCTACAATGAGCAGTTCTTC.